This entry is about one TCR beta chain. Antigen: not known. This entry comes from a study of post-analysis software for immune sequencing data. CDR1 SQVTM and CDR2 ANQGSEA come from the germline V gene. V gave up 8 bases and J gave up 2 bases; unmatched junction bases: 2. The CDR3 is 11 amino acids. Study-wide results and limits: When compared against controls, multiple sclerosis patients showed significantly lower normalized Chao1 diversity. There were five or six TRBV segments more frequent in patients than controls, and TRBV5-6, TRBV5-1 and TRBV20-1 were among them.

cDNA libraries of TCR beta carried unique molecular identifiers. Input amounts of roughly 0.85 to 11 million T cells were used. These gave 500,000 or so cDNA molecules, so each molecule approximated one T cell. TCRdb processed the PCR reads anew with MiXCR; each CDR3 protein has one entry. The sample shows more than 500,000 distinct CDR3 sequences, around a third of them seen only once. This sequence joins TRBV29-1 and TRBJ2-5, with 7 bases matching TRBD2. The sequenced sample consisted of blood. The source of this sequence is a girl aged 2-17 years with multiple sclerosis. CDR3 sequence reads: CSTAGQETQYF. For the CDR3, the DNA is TGCAGCACAGCGGGGCAAGAGACCCAGTACTTC.